Below, one T cell receptor (beta chain) is given with its context. In this sample, this clone turned up a few times. Its binding antigen is unknown. No base quality information exists; no much larger clone differs at one position. These data originate in a study of blood T cell repertoires in COVID-19 (TCRdb year 2020). Background on the whole study: The collaborator samples originated in the United States, Italy and Spain and spanned the acute and convalescent phases of COVID-19. The material from the prospective study consisted of cDNA or gDNA derived from T cells, B-cell-depleted T cells, or PBMCs. Deeply sampled blood TCRbeta repertoires from subjects exposed to, actively infected with, or recovered from COVID-19 were included in the dataset. The repertoires were made available in a free public database intended to serve as a resource for research on the immune response to SARS-CoV-2. Samples came from the ongoing ImmuneRACE study (first 160 participants) plus 1,254 subjects from 6 global collaborators. Sample metadata almost always included a de-identified subject ID, COVID-19 status, age in years and sex. Where available, HLA class I and class II types were taken from metadata supplied by the sample provider and were not determined by assay-based typing.

At one collaborating source in Seattle, patients were enrolled during active infection and were followed longitudinally through the course of disease. Each collaborating institution followed its own protocols to collect whole blood in K2EDTA tubes. Collaborator samples were shipped for TCRbeta analysis as frozen whole blood, isolated PBMCs, or DNA extracted from either sample type. TCRbeta CDR3 regions were amplified from genomic DNA using the immunoSEQ Assay, a bias-controlled multiplex PCR. The original pipeline was this. The number of nucleated cells in each sample was estimated from the amplification of reference gene primers within the assay. To quantify the absolute abundance of each unique TCRbeta CDR3 rearrangement, sequence reads were collapsed and filtered. For each sample, productive Simpson clonality was calculated as the square root of Simpson's diversity index across productive rearrangements. Here the immuneACCESS table is served through TCRdb, limited to in-frame sequences with V and J called. Missing clones are a known gap in these copies; in checked studies unresolved V genes cover under half, and the rest lacks a known reason. For V, J and clone size, that table is used; D and trimming come from the DNA. Recorded for this sample are 250,000 to 400,000 clones; 85% to 90% of them occurred a single time. The ten largest clones add up to 2.5% to 3.5% of the sample.

The CDR3 runs 16 residues from the cysteine to the phenylalanine. Kept here is only the CDR3 DNA, which spans 48 bases and is read in frame from base 1. V is shortened by 2 bases, J by 1 base, and the region joining them spans 14 bases. Reading the germline V gene gives CDR1 KGHSH and CDR2 LQKENI. Points the paper makes about the study in general: The quantity of clinical and demographic metadata differed by source and by participant and was supplied without curation.

The sequence was collected from a woman aged 25-40 years with COVID-19, enrolled during active disease. In this chain, TRBV18 is recombined with TRBJ1-1; a tentative D call is TRBD1 (5 bases match). Sequences were obtained from peripheral blood. The base sequence is TGTGCCAGCTCACCAGGAATCTGGGGGGAGAACACTGAAGCTTTCTTT. This translates into CASSPGIWGENTEAFF. Reference TRBV18 and TRBJ1-1 genes cover what lies past the CDR3, so the full variable domain is NAGVMQNPRHLVRRRGQEARLRCSPMKGHSHVYWYRQLPEEGLKFMVYLQKENIIDESGMPKERFSAEFPKEGPSILRIQQVVRGDSAAYFCASSPGIWGENTEAFFGQGTRLTVV.